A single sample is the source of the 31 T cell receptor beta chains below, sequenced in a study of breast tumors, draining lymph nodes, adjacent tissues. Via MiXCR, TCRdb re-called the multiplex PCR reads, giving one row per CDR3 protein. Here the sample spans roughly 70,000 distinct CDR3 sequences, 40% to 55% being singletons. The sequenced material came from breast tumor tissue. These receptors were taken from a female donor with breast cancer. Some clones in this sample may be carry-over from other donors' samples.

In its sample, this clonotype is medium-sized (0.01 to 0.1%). This CDR3 is CASSIHGQNSPLHF. In DNA, the CDR3 is TGTGCCAGTAGTATTCACGGCCAGAATTCACCCCTCCACTTT. This chain links TRBV19 with TRBJ1-6; the D is unclear. Germline CDR1 LNHDA, CDR2 SQIVND (reference sequence). V shed 3 bases and J shed 7 bases, with 10 bases lying between them. The CDR3 contains 14 residues.

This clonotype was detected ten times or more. The DNA for the CDR3 is TGTGCCAGCAGGCAGGCGGTCCCCTATAATTCACCCCTCCACTTT. This translates into CASRQAVPYNSPLHF. V and J are TRBV6-5 and TRBJ1-6; D not resolved. Trimming removed 6 bases at V and 2 bases at J, with 11 bases between. Germline V gene sequence: CDR1 MNHEY, CDR2 SVGAGI. The CDR3 spans 15 residues.

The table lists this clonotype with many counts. The DNA of the CDR3 is TGTGCCACCAGTAACAGAAGGGGCGGGGACTATGGCTACACCTTC. Translated, it gives CATSNRRGGDYGYTF. The chain links TRBV15 to TRBJ1-2, with D possibly matching TRBD1 (5 bases). This CDR3 comprises 15 residues. In germline, CDR1 is LNHNV, CDR2 YYDKDF (reference sequence). Trimming took off 6 bases at V and 3 bases at J, with 17 bases between the two ends. The whole variable domain, remainder taken from reference TRBV15 and TRBJ1-2, is DAMVIQNPRYQVTQFGKPVTLSCSQTLNHNVMYWYQQKSSQAPKLLFHYYDKDFNNEADTPDNFQSRRPNTSFCFLDIRSPGLGDTAMYLCATSNRRGGDYGYTFGSGTRLTVV.

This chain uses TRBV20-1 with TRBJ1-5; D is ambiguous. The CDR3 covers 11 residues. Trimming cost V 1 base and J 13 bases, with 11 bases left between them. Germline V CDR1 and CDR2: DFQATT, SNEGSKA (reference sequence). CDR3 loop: CSARGVGSQHF. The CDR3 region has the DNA TGCAGTGCTAGAGGGGTGGGGTCGCAGCATTTT.

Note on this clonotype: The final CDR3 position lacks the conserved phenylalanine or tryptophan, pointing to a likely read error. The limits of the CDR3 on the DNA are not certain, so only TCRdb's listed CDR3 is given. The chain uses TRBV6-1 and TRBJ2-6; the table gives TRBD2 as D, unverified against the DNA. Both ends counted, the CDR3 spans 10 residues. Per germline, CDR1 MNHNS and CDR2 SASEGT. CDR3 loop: CASSLLVAGG.

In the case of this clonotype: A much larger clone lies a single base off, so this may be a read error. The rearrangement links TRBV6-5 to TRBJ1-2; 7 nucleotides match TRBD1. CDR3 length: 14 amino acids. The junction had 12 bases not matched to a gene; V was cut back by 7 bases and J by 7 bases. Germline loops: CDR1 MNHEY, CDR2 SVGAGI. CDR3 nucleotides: TGTGCCAGCACCCCCACGGGGACAGTCTGTGGCTACACCTTC. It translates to CASTPTGTVCGYTF.

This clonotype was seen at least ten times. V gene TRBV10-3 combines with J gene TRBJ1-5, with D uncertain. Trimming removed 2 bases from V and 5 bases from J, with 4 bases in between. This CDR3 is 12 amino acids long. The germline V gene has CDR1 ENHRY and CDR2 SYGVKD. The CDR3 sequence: CAISEGDQPQHF. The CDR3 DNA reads TGTGCCATCAGTGAGGGGGATCAGCCCCAGCATTTT.

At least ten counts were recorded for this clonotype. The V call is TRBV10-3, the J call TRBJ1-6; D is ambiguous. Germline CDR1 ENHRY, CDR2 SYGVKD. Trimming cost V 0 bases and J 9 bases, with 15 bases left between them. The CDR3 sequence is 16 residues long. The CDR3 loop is CAISESLGSVSSPLHF. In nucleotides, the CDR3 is TGTGCCATCAGTGAGTCGTTGGGGAGCGTTTCTTCACCCCTCCACTTT.

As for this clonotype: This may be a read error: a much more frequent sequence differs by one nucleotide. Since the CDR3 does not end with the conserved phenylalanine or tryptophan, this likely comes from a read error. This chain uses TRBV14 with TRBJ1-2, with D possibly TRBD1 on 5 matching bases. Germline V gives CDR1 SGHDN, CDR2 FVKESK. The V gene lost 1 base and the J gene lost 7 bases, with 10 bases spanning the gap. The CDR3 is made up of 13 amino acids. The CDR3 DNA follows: TGTGCCAGCAGCCAAGGGGGCCTTTCTGGCTACACCTCC. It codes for CASSQGGLSGYTS.

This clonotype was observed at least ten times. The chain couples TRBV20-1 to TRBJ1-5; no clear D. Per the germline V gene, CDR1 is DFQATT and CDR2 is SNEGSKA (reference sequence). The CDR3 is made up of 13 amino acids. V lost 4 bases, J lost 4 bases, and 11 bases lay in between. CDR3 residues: CSATKAGNQPQHF. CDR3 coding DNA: TGCAGTGCTACCAAGGCGGGTAATCAGCCCCAGCATTTT.

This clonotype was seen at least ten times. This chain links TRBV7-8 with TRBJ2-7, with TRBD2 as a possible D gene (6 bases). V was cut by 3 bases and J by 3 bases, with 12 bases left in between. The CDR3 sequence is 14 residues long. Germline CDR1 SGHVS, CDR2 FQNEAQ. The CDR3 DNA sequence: TGTGCCAGCAGCTTGTCTAGCGCACTCTACGAGCAGTACTTC. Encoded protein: CASSLSSALYEQYF.

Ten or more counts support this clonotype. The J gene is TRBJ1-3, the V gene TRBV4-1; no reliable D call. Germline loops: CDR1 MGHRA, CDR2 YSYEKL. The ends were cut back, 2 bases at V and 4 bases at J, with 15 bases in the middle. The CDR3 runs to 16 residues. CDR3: CASSQSGSTYGNTIYF. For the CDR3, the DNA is TGCGCCAGCAGCCAATCGGGGAGTACCTACGGAAACACCATATATTTT.

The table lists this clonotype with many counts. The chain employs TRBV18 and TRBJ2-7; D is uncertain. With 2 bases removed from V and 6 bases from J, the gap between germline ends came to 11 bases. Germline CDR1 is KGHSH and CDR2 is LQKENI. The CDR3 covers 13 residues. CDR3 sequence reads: CASSPYPDAEQYF. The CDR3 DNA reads TGTGCCAGCTCACCATATCCTGACGCCGAGCAGTACTTC.

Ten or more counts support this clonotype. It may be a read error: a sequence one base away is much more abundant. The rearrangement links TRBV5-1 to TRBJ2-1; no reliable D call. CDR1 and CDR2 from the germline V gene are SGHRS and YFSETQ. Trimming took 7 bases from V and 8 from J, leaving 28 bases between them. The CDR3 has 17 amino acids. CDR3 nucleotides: TGCGCCAGCGGCCCCCTAATTTGGGAACCTTCCGGCGATGAGCAGTTCTTC. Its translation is CASGPLIWEPSGDEQFF. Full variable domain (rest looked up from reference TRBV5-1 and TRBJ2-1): KAGVTQTPRYLIKTRGQQVTLSCSPISGHRSVSWYQQTPGQGLQFLFEYFSETQRNKGNFPGRFSGRQFSNSRSEMNVSTLELGDSALYLCASGPLIWEPSGDEQFFGPGTRLTVL.

CDR3 loop: CSVDPGLPYNEQFF. The CDR3 nucleotides read TGCAGCGTTGACCCGGGACTACCCTACAATGAGCAGTTCTTC. V and J are TRBV29-1 and TRBJ2-1; 7 bases are a match to TRBD2. V trimming: 3 bases; J trimming: 2 bases; junction bases outside the gene matches: 4. The germline V gene has CDR1 SQVTM and CDR2 ANQGSEA. This CDR3 is built from 14 residues.

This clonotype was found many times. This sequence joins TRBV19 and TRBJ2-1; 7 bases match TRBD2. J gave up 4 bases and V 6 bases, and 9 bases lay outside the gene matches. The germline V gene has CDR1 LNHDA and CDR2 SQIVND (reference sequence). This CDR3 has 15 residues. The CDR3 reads CASSMTRELYNEQFF. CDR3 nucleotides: TGTGCCAGTAGCATGACGCGGGAGTTGTACAATGAGCAGTTCTTC. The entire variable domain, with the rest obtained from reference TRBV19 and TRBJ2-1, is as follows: DGGITQSPKYLFRKEGQNVTLSCEQNLNHDAMYWYRQDPGQGLRLIYYSQIVNDFQKGDIAEGYSVSREKKESFPLTVTSAQKNPTAFYLCASSMTRELYNEQFFGPGTRLTVL.

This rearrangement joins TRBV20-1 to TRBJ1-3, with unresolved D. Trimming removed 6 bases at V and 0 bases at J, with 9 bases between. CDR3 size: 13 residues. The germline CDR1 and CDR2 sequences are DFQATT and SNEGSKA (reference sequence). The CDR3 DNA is TGCAGTGCCCCTCGAGTCTCTGGAAACACCATATATTTT. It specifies CSAPRVSGNTIYF.

DNA of the CDR3: TGTGCCAGCGCCGGGACAGGGAGGTCTGGGGCCAACGTCCTGACTTTC. Its protein product is CASAGTGRSGANVLTF. The gene calls are TRBV19 and TRBJ2-6; TRBD1 aligns across 9 bases. V gave up 9 bases and J gave up 1 base; unmatched junction bases: 7. There are 16 residues in the CDR3. Looked up from germline, CDR1 is LNHDA and CDR2 is SQIVND (reference sequence).

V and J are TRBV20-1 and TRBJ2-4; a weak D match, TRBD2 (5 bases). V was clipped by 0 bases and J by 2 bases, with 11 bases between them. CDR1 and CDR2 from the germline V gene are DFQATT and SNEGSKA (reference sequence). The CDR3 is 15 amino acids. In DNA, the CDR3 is TGCAGTGCTAGAGAAGGAGGTACCACCAAAAACATTCAGTACTTC. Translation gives CSAREGGTTKNIQYF.

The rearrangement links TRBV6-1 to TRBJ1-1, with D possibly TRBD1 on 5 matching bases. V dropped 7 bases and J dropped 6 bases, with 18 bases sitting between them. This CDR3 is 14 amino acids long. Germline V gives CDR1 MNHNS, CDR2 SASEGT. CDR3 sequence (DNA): TGTGCCAGCAAGACCGGGACCTCCCGCCCTGAAGCTTTCTTT. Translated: CASKTGTSRPEAFF.

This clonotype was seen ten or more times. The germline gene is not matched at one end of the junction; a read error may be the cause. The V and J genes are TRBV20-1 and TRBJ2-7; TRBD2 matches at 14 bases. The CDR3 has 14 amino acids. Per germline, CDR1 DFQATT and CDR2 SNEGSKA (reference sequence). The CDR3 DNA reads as TGCAGTGCGGGGACTAGCGGGAGCTCCTCCGAGCAGTACTTC. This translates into CSAGTSGSSSEQYF.

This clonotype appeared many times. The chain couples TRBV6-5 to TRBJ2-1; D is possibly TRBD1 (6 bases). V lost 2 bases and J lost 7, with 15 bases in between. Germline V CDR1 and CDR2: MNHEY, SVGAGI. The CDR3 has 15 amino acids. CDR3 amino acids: CASSYGAGASNEQFF. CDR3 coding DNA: TGTGCCAGCAGTTACGGGGCAGGGGCTTCAAATGAGCAGTTCTTC.

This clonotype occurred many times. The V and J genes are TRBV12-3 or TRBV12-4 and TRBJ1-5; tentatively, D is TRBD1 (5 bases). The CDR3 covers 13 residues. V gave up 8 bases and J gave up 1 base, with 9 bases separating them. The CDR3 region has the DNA TGTGCCAGCGGAGACAGAAGCAATCAGCCCCAGCATTTT. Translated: CASGDRSNQPQHF.

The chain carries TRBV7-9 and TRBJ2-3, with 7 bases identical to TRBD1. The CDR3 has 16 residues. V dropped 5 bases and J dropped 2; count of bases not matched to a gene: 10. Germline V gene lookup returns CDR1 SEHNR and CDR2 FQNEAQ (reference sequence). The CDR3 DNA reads TGTGCCAGCAGCCTGGACAGGTTCGTGCACACAGATACGCAGTATTTT. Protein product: CASSLDRFVHTDTQYF.

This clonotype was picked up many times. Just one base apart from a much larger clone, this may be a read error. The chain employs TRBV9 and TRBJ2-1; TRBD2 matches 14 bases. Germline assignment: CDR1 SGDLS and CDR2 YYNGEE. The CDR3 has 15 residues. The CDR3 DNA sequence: TGTGCCAGCAGCGTAGGGGGACTAGCGGGAGATGAGCCGTTCTTC. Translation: CASSVGGLAGDEPFF.

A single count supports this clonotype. CDR3 coding DNA: TGTGCCGGCACTAGAAAACCGGGACAGGGTAATGAAAAACTGTTTTTT. Protein sequence: CAGTRKPGQGNEKLFF. The V and J genes are TRBV10-3 and TRBJ1-4, with TRBD1 matching over 9 bases. V was clipped by 11 bases and J by 4 bases; unmatched bases: 14. Germline CDR1 reads ENHRY; CDR2 reads SYGVKD. There are 16 residues in the CDR3.

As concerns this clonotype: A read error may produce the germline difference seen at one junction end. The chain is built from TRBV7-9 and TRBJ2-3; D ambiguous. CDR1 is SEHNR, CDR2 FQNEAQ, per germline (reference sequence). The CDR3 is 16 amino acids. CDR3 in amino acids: CASSLAQELFPDKQYF. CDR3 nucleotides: TGTGCCAGCAGCTTGGCCCAGGAGCTTTTCCCAGATAAGCAGTATTTT.

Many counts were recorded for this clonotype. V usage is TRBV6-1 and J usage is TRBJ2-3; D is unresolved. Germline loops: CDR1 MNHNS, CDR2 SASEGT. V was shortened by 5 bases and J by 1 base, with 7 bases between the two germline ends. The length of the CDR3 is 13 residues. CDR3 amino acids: CASSQQGTDTQYF. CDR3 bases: TGTGCCAGCAGTCAGCAGGGCACAGATACGCAGTATTTT.

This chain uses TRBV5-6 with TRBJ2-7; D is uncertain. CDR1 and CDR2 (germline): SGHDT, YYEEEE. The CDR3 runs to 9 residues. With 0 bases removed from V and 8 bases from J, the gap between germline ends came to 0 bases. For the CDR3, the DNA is TGTGCCAGCAGCTTGGAGCAGTACTTC. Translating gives CASSLEQYF. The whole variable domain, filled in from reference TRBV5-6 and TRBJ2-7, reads DAGVTQSPTHLIKTRGQQVTLRCSPKSGHDTVSWYQQALGQGPQFIFQYYEEEERQRGNFPDRFSGHQFPNYSSELNVNALLLGDSALYLCASSLEQYFGPGTRLTVT.

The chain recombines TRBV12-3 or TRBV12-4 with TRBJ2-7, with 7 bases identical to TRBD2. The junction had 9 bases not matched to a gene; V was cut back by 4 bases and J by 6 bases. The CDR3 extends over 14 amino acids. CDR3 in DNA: TGTGCCAGCAGTTCCCGACGGGGGGTCTGCGAGCAGTACTTC. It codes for CASSSRRGVCEQYF.

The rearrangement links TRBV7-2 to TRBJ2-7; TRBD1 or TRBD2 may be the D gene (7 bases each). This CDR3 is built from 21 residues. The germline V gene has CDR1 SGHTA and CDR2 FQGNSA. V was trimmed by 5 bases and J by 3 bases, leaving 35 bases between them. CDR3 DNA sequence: TGTGCCAGCAGCATCCGTTCCGGGACGGGGGTTCAGGGGGGAGGGTACTACGAGCAGTACTTC. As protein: CASSIRSGTGVQGGGYYEQYF.